This T cell receptor (beta chain) was observed in a study of cytomegalovirus exposure and HLA in healthy donors. CDR1 and CDR2 (germline): MNHNS, SASEGT. The CDR3 has 13 residues. The germline V and J ends were trimmed by 7 bases and 2 bases, with 11 bases remaining between them. 13 Jbeta primers and 60 Vbeta primers were used for the PCR. Original methodology: Around 76 million unique TCR beta chains, 10 million to 14 million shared, were counted in a later analysis. The assay was immunoSEQ multiplex PCR, and TCRdb's table has in-frame clones only and misses some. For V, J and clone size, that table is used; D and trimming come from the DNA. In the table there are fewer than 150,000 clones, more than 80% of which are singletons. Study-level points and caveats: When a later analysis was performed, an Asian-associated ancestry cluster reportedly had fewer N-insertions than the 666-donor mean.

This clone has a handful of counts. The target antigen is unknown. The chain is built from TRBV6-1 and TRBJ1-1; possible D gene TRBD1, 6 bases. This receptor was obtained from a woman in her twenties or thirties in good health and CMV-seropositive. The sequenced sample consisted of PBMCs. The CDR3 region has the DNA TGTGCCAGCAAGACGGACAGTAACACTGAAGCTTTCTTT. It is translated as CASKTDSNTEAFF.